This is a list of T cell receptor beta chains from one sample in a study of circulating and synovial CD4+ cells in juvenile arthritis. Produced via immunoSEQ multiplex PCR; TCRdb's table is partial and in-frame only. The sample has around 13,000 clones; 65% to 85% are singletons. Sequenced material: CD4+ T cells from synovial fluid. Source of these receptors: a human patient with juvenile idiopathic arthritis. Some clones in this sample may be carry-over from other donors' samples. Each CDR3 is given with its conserved first and last residue. D genes are given only for firm matches. Clone size is shown for a subset of rows, as once, few, many or a class of expanded clone.

d_call j_call clone_size v_call cdr3_aa cdr3_nt
TRBD1 TRBJ2-7 NA TRBV6-5 CASSPGQGTYEQYF TGTGCCAGCAGCCCGGGACAGGGAACCTACGAGCAGTACTTC
NA TRBJ2-7 NA TRBV15 CATSRLGRTQSHEQYF TGTGCCACCAGCCGACTGGGGAGGACACAATCTCACGAGCAGTACTTC
TRBD1 TRBJ1-1 NA TRBV7-2 CASSLVQGASEAFF TGTGCCAGCAGCTTAGTACAGGGGGCCTCTGAAGCTTTCTTT
NA TRBJ2-3 NA TRBV9 CASARGQADTQYF TGTGCCAGCGCGCGGGGCCAGGCAGATACGCAGTATTTT
NA TRBJ2-3 NA TRBV6-5 CASSWESTDTQYF TGTGCCAGCAGTTGGGAGAGCACAGATACGCAGTATTTT
NA TRBJ2-3 NA TRBV5-4 CASSPTGRRNTDTQYF TGTGCCAGCAGCCCCACGGGGAGGCGCAACACAGATACGCAGTATTTT
TRBD1 TRBJ1-2 once TRBV2 CASRNTGTAYGYTF TGTGCCAGCAGGAATACTGGGACAGCCTATGGCTACACCTTC
NA TRBJ1-2 NA TRBV5-1 CASSWDNQGYTF TGCGCCAGCAGCTGGGACAACCAAGGCTACACCTTC
NA TRBJ2-1 NA TRBV29-1 CSVERDSSYNEQFF TGCAGCGTTGAGCGGGACAGTTCCTACAATGAGCAGTTCTTC
TRBD2 TRBJ2-5 once TRBV2 CAKTSGPGQETQYF TGTGCCAAGACTAGCGGACCCGGGCAAGAGACCCAGTACTTC
NA TRBJ2-5 NA TRBV5-1 CASSSEQGWGETQYF TGCGCCAGCAGCTCGGAACAGGGATGGGGAGAGACCCAGTACTTC
TRBD1 TRBJ1-5 NA TRBV5-6 CASSWSGTELDQPQHF TGTGCCAGCAGCTGGTCCGGGACAGAGCTAGATCAGCCCCAGCATTTT
TRBD2 TRBJ2-3 NA TRBV5-1 CASRHHYSGGANTDTQYF TGCGCCAGCAGACACCACTATAGCGGGGGGGCCAACACAGATACGCAGTATTTT
NA TRBJ1-1 NA TRBV9 CASKGTEGTEAFF TGTGCCAGCAAGGGTACGGAGGGCACTGAAGCTTTCTTT
NA TRBJ1-3 NA TRBV27 CASSIQDRLNTIYF TGTGCCAGCAGTATACAGGACCGGTTAAACACCATATATTTT
NA TRBJ1-2 NA TRBV10-3 CAISSDRNYGYTF TGTGCCATCAGCAGCGACAGGAACTATGGCTACACCTTC
NA TRBJ1-3 NA TRBV6-5 CASQGFGNTIYF TGTGCCAGCCAGGGATTTGGAAACACCATATATTTT
TRBD1 TRBJ2-7 once TRBV6-1 CASSEPGQGRYEQYF TGTGCCAGCAGTGAACCTGGACAGGGGCGGTACGAGCAGTACTTC
NA TRBJ2-7 NA TRBV7-2 CASSPYSSSYEQYF TGTGCCAGCAGCCCCTACTCAAGCTCCTACGAGCAGTACTTC
NA TRBJ1-2 NA TRBV5-5 CASSLIASGRGDGYTF TGTGCCAGCAGCTTGATAGCATCGGGGCGGGGAGACGGCTACACCTTC
TRBD1 TRBJ1-2 NA TRBV27 CASSMYRGVEGGYTF TGTGCCAGCAGCATGTACAGGGGAGTAGAAGGCGGCTACACCTTC
NA TRBJ1-3 NA TRBV7-2 CASSLASTANSGNTIYF TGTGCCAGCAGCTTAGCTTCAACAGCTAACTCTGGAAACACCATATATTTT
TRBD1 TRBJ2-7 NA TRBV7-9 CASSLDPGQGAPWQYF TGTGCCAGCAGCTTAGATCCGGGACAGGGGGCTCCCTGGCAGTACTTC
NA TRBJ2-2 NA TRBV29-1 CSVVTSSNTGELFF TGCAGCGTTGTTACTAGCTCGAACACCGGGGAGCTGTTTTTT
NA TRBJ1-6 once TRBV6-5 CASSPRRGANSPLHF TGTGCCAGCAGCCCCCGGCGGGGGGCAAATTCACCCCTCCACTTT
NA TRBJ2-4 NA TRBV6-5 CASSYGGAKNIQYF TGTGCCAGCAGTTACGGAGGAGCCAAAAACATTCAGTACTTC
TRBD2 TRBJ2-1 NA TRBV15 CATRGPNSGGPSYNEQFF TGTGCCACCAGAGGCCCTAATAGCGGGGGCCCGTCCTACAATGAGCAGTTCTTC